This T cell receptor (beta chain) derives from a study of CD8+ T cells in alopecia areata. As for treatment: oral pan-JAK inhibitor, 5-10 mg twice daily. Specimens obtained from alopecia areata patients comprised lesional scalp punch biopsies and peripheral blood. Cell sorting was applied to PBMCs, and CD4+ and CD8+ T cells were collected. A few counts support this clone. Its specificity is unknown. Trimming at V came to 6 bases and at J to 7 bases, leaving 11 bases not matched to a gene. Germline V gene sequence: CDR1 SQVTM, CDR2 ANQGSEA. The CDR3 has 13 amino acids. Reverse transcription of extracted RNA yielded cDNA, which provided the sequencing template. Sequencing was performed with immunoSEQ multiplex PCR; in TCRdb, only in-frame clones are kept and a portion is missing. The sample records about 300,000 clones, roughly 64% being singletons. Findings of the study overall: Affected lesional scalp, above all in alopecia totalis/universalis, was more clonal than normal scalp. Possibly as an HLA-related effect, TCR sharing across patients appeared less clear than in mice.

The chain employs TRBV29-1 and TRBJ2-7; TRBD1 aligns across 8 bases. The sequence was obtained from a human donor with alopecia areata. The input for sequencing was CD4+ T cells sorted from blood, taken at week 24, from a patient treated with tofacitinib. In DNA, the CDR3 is TGCAGCGTCAAGGCGGGACAGGACCTAGAGCAGTACTTC. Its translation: CSVKAGQDLEQYF.